This T cell receptor beta chain was documented in a study of cytomegalovirus exposure and HLA in healthy donors. Primers for the PCR totalled 60 Vbeta and 13 Jbeta. Some clones are missing from TCRdb's copy, which holds only in-frame ones; the method was immunoSEQ multiplex PCR. The sample yields about 93,000 clones, roughly 73% seen once. General observations from the study: A later analysis showed HLA-associated TCR beta chains outstripping equally common others in clonal expansion.

CDR1 is GTSNPN and CDR2 is SVGIG in the germline V gene (reference sequence). J was trimmed by 9 bases and V by 3 bases; bases with no gene match: 8. The CDR3 runs to 14 residues. With regard to this clone: Its specificity is unknown.

The TCR originated in a boy between 10 and 17 years old in good health and CMV-seronegative. This rearrangement joins TRBV30 to TRBJ2-7, with 13 bases aligning to TRBD2. Sequencing was done on a sample of PBMCs. CDR3 in DNA: TGTGCCTGGAGACTAGGACTAGCGGGAGAAGTGCAGTACTTC. Translation gives CAWRLGLAGEVQYF.